The rows below give T cell receptor beta chains drawn from one sample of a study of shared clonotypes between healthy human individuals. Clones were read by immunoSEQ multiplex PCR, and TCRdb kept only the in-frame ones, dropping some. The sample has 2,500,000 or so clones, approximately 94% seen once. The sample consisted of naive CD4+ T cells sorted from blood. The source is a man younger than 35 in good health. Both conserved end residues are part of each CDR3. A D gene is named only where the DNA matches it firmly. Clone size, where shown, is once, few, many, or a class for clones that have expanded.

>-|TRBJ2-7|-|TRBV21-1
CASSKGFTGGYEQYF
TGTGCCAGCAGCAAAGGTTTCACAGGGGGCTACGAGCAGTACTTC
>-|TRBJ2-5|-|TRBV14
CASSQGGGSQYF
TGTGCCAGCAGCCAGGGTGGCGGGTCCCAGTACTTC
>-|TRBJ1-1|-|TRBV7-3
CASSETPNTEAFF
TGTGCCAGCAGCGAGACACCGAACACTGAAGCTTTCTTT
>TRBD2|TRBJ2-7|once|TRBV5-4
CASSLVSSGRAVYEQYF
TGTGCCAGCAGCTTGGTATCTAGCGGGAGGGCTGTCTACGAGCAGTACTTC
>-|TRBJ1-1|-|TRBV18
CASSPQANTEAFF
TGTGCCAGCTCACCACAGGCGAACACTGAAGCTTTCTTT
>-|TRBJ2-7|-|TRBV7-2
CASSSPWGPTSYEQYF
TGTGCCAGCAGCTCCCCCTGGGGGCCCACGTCCTACGAGCAGTACTTC
>-|TRBJ2-7|-|TRBV5-6
CASSVGGSYEQYF
TGTGCCAGCAGCGTAGGTGGGTCCTACGAGCAGTACTTC
>-|TRBJ1-1|-|TRBV29-1
CSANSGVSEAFF
TGCAGCGCAAACTCGGGGGTATCTGAAGCTTTCTTT
>-|TRBJ1-1|-|TRBV7-2
CASSLTRTNTEAFF
TGTGCCAGCAGCTTAACACGAACTAACACTGAAGCTTTCTTT
>-|TRBJ1-1|-|TRBV18
CASSHFTEMNTEAFF
TGTGCCAGCTCACACTTTACAGAGATGAACACTGAAGCTTTCTTT
>TRBD2|TRBJ2-3|-|TRBV5-1
CASSLARTSGSDTQYF
TGCGCCAGCAGCTTGGCCAGGACTAGCGGGTCAGATACGCAGTATTTT
>-|TRBJ1-2|-|TRBV28
CASSPFSGDYGYTF
TGTGCCAGCAGTCCCTTTTCAGGCGACTATGGCTACACCTTC
>TRBD2|TRBJ2-7|-|TRBV6-1
CASSGREGATLHYEQYF
TGTGCCAGCAGTGGGCGGGAGGGGGCGACCCTCCACTACGAGCAGTACTTC
>-|TRBJ2-7|-|TRBV6-5
CASSYSGTGTYEQYF
TGTGCCAGCAGTTACTCTGGGACTGGGACCTACGAGCAGTACTTC
>TRBD1|TRBJ1-2|-|TRBV6-5
CASSDRDNYGYTF
TGTGCCAGCAGCGACAGGGATAACTATGGCTACACCTTC
>-|TRBJ1-3|few|TRBV11-2
CASSARQNSGNTIYF
TGTGCCAGCAGCGCCCGACAGAACTCTGGAAACACCATATATTTT
>TRBD2|TRBJ2-3|-|TRBV6-6
CASSYGTSGADTQYF
TGTGCCAGCAGTTACGGGACTAGCGGGGCAGATACGCAGTATTTT
>-|TRBJ2-5|-|TRBV29-1
CSVEMGAGETQYF
TGCAGCGTTGAGATGGGGGCGGGAGAGACCCAGTACTTC
>TRBD1|TRBJ2-1|-|TRBV9
CASSGGQGHYNEQFF
TGTGCCAGCAGCGGGGGACAGGGGCACTACAATGAGCAGTTCTTC
>-|TRBJ1-1|-|TRBV11-2
CASSLNLGNTEAFF
TGTGCCAGCAGCCTGAATTTGGGGAACACTGAAGCTTTCTTT